This T cell receptor beta chain was recorded in a study of long-term antiretroviral therapy in people with HIV. Study conclusions and caveats: Although diversity increased after ART, it remained lower than in transplant donor controls. HIV repertoires spanned narrower CDR3 length ranges than controls. Clonal expansions arising prior to ART prevailed in the repertoire at every time point.

J was trimmed by 5 bases and V by 5 bases; bases with no gene match: 9. The germline CDR1 and CDR2 sequences are SGHRS and YFSETQ. The CDR3 extends over 14 amino acids. On this clone: Antigen unknown.

Every participant gave one or more pre-ART and two or more post-ART PBMC samples. Researchers ran immunoSEQ v3.0 at survey level. The protocol was immunoSEQ multiplex PCR, while the TCRdb copy is restricted to in-frame clones and leaves out a portion. The table has some 17,000 clones, over 70% seen once. Sequences were derived from unsorted PBMCs, sampled roughly 2.1 years before starting antiretroviral therapy. The receptor comes from a man aged 25-45 years with HIV. This chain links TRBV5-1 with TRBJ2-5; 7 bases fit TRBD2. The CDR3: CASRASLAEETQYF. The CDR3 bases are TGCGCCAGCAGGGCATCGCTAGCGGAGGAGACCCAGTACTTC.